The 9 T cell receptor beta chains below all came from one sample that was sequenced in a study of cytomegalovirus exposure and HLA in healthy donors. With 60 Vbeta and 13 Jbeta primers, the PCR was carried out. Assay: immunoSEQ multiplex PCR; the TCRdb copy retains only in-frame clones and omits some. The table records over 140,000 clones, over 75% of them present only once. The sequenced material came from PBMCs. These TCRs come from a man aged 50 to 59 in good health and CMV-seronegative.

The chain employs TRBV15 and TRBJ2-1, with 12 nucleotides matching TRBD2. CDR3 length equals 15 residues. In germline, CDR1 is LNHNV, CDR2 YYDKDF (reference sequence). The J segment lost 9 bases and the V segment lost 3 bases, leaving 6 bases of the junction unmatched. CDR3 nucleotides: TGTGCCACCAGCAGGGCCCAGGGACTAGCGGGTGAGCAGTTCTTC. It encodes CATSRAQGLAGEQFF.

V gene TRBV1 combines with J gene TRBJ2-5; the D call of TRBD2 is as the table states it, not checked on the DNA. TRBV1 is tagged as a pseudogene. The CDR3 sequence is 14 residues long. CDR3 nucleotide sequence: TGCACCAGCAGCCAAGATATGGCTAGCGGTGCACAGTACTTC. Amino acid sequence: CTSSQDMASGAQYF.

V and J are TRBV6-5 and TRBJ2-1; 9 bases align to TRBD2. V shed 2 bases, J shed 9 bases, and the junction held 8 bases outside the gene matches. There are 15 residues in the CDR3. The germline gives CDR1 MNHEY, CDR2 SVGAGI. CDR3 amino acids: CASSYAASGVREQFF. CDR3 nucleotide sequence: TGTGCCAGCAGTTACGCGGCTAGCGGGGTGCGTGAGCAGTTCTTC.

J is TRBJ2-1 and V is TRBV15; 10 positions agree with TRBD2. The J segment lost 4 bases and the V segment lost 6 bases, leaving 6 bases of the junction unmatched. Germline V gives CDR1 LNHNV, CDR2 YYDKDF (reference sequence). The CDR3 is 15 residues long. CDR3 sequence: CATRRLLAGYNEQFF. In nucleotides, the CDR3 is TGTGCCACCAGGAGATTACTAGCGGGGTACAATGAGCAGTTCTTC.

V and J are TRBV5-1 and TRBJ2-1; 9 bases fit TRBD2. CDR1 and CDR2 (germline): SGHRS, YFSETQ. The trim removed 1 base at V and 5 bases at J, leaving 7 bases unmatched. This CDR3 contains 16 residues. CDR3 bases: TGCGCCAGCAGCTTGCTCGGCGGGGGGGCCGACAATGAGCAGTTCTTC. This translates into CASSLLGGGADNEQFF.

The CDR3 sequence: CASSFGGREGREQYF. CDR3 nucleotides: TGTGCCAGCAGTTTCGGAGGGCGGGAGGGCCGTGAGCAGTACTTC. The V call is TRBV6-6, the J call TRBJ2-7; the match to TRBD2 covers 9 bases. Germline V gene sequence: CDR1 MNHNY, CDR2 SVGAGI (reference sequence). The CDR3 is 15 amino acids. J gave up 7 bases and V 4 bases, and 11 bases lay outside the gene matches.

The table lists this clone with a few counts. The chain links TRBV11-2 to TRBJ2-7; the D gene is possibly TRBD2 (6 bases). Germline V lookup: CDR1 SGHAT, CDR2 FQNNGV. The length of the CDR3 is 14 residues. V was clipped by 0 bases and J by 7 bases, with 13 bases between them. DNA of the CDR3: TGTGCCAGCAGCTTAGATGTTAGCGGTGGGGAGCAGTACTTC. It translates to CASSLDVSGGEQYF.

This clone was recorded a few times. The chain employs TRBV5-1 and TRBJ1-6, with TRBD1 identical over 9 bases. With 0 bases clipped from V and 5 bases from J, the junction kept 0 bases outside the gene matches. The germline V gene has CDR1 SGHRS and CDR2 YFSETQ. This CDR3 spans 15 amino acids. CDR3 nucleotide sequence: TGCGCCAGCAGCTTGGGACAGGGGGATAATTCACCCCTCCACTTT. It encodes CASSLGQGDNSPLHF.

The chain is built from TRBV28 and TRBJ2-7, with D unresolved. This CDR3 is 17 amino acids long. The V and J ends lost 1 base and 4 bases respectively, with 20 bases between them. Germline V gene sequence: CDR1 MDHEN, CDR2 SYDVKM. The CDR3 region is CASSLFYTPLRSYEQYF. The DNA for the CDR3 is TGTGCCAGCAGTTTATTCTATACGCCGTTGCGGTCGTACGAGCAGTACTTC.